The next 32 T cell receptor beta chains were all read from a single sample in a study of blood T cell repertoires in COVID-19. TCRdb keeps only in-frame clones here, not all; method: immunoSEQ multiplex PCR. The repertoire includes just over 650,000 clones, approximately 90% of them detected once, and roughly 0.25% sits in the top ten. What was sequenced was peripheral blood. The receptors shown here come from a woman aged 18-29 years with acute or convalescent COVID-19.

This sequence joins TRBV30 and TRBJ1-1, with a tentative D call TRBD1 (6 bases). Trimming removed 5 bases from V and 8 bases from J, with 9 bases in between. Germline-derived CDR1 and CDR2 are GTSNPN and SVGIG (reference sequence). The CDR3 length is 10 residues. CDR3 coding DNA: TGTGCCTGGTCTCAGGGGGAAGCTTTCTTT. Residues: CAWSQGEAFF.

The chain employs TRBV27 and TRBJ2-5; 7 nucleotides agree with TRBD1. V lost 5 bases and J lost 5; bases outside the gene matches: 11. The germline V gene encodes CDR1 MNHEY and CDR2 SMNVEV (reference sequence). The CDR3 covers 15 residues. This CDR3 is CASSLYRGSGETQYF. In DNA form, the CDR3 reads TGTGCCAGCAGTCTTTACAGGGGCAGCGGCGAGACCCAGTACTTC.

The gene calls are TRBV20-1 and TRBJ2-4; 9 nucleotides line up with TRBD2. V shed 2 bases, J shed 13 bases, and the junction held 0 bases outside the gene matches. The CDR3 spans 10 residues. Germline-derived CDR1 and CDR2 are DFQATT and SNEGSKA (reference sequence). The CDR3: CSARLAGQYF. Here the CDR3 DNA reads TGCAGTGCTAGACTAGCGGGACAGTACTTC.

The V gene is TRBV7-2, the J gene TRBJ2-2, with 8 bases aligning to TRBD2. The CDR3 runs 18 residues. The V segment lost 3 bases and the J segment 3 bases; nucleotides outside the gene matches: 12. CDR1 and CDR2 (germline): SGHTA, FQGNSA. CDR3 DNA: TGTGCCAGCAGCTTCCGAGTACTTACCGGGGGGGACACCGGGGAGCTGTTTTTT. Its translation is CASSFRVLTGGDTGELFF.

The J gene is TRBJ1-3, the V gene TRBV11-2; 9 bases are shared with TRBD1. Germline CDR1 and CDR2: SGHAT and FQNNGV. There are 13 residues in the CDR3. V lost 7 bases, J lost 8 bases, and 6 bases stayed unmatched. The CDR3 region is CASKPGQGYTIYF. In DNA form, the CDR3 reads TGTGCCAGCAAACCGGGACAGGGATACACCATATATTTT. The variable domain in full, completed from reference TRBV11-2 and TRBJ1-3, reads EAGVAQSPRYKIIEKRQSVAFWCNPISGHATLYWYQQILGQGPKLLIQFQNNGVVDDSQLPKDRFSAERLKGVDSTLKIQPAKLEDSAVYLCASKPGQGYTIYFGEGSWLTVV.

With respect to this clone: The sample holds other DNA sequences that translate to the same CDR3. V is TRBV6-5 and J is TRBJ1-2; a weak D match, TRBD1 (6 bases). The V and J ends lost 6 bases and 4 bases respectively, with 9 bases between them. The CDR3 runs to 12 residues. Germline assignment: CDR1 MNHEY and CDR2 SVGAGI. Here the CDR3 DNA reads TGTGCCAGCAGCTCGGACAGCTATGGCTACACCTTC. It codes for CASSSDSYGYTF.

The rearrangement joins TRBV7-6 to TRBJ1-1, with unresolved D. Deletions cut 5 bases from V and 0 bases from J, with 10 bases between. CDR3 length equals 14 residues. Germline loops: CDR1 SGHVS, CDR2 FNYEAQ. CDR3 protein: CASSPLLMNTEAFF. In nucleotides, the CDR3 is TGTGCCAGCAGCCCCCTACTTATGAACACTGAAGCTTTCTTT.

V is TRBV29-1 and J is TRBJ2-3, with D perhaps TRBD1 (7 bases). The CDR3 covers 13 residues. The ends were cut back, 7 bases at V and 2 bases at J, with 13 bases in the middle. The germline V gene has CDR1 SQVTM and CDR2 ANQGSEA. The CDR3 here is CSAAGGNTDTQYF. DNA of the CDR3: TGCAGCGCCGCAGGGGGGAACACAGATACGCAGTATTTT.

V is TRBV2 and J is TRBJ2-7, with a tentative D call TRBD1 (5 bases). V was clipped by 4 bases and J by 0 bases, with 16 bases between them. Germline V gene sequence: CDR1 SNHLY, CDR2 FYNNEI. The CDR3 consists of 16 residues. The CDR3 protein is CASSGQYRLSSYEQYF. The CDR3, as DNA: TGTGCCAGCAGTGGCCAGTACAGGTTGAGCTCCTACGAGCAGTACTTC.

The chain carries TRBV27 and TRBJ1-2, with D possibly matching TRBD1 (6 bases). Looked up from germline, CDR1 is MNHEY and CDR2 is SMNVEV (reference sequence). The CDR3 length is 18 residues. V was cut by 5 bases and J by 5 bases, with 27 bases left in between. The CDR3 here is CASSDKEGGGPSAYGYTF. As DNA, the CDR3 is TGTGCCAGCAGTGATAAAGAAGGGGGGGGGCCCTCCGCATATGGCTACACCTTC.

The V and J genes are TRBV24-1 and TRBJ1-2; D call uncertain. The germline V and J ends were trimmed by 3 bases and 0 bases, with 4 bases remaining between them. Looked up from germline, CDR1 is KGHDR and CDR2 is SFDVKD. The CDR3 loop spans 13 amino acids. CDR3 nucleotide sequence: TGTGCCACCAGTGATATCACTAACTATGGCTACACCTTC. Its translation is CATSDITNYGYTF.

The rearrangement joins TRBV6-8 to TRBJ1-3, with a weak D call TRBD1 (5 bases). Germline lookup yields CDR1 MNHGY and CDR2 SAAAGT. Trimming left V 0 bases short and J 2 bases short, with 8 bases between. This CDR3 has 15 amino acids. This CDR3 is CASSYSGGTGNTIYF. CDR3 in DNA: TGTGCCAGCAGTTACTCGGGGGGGACTGGAAACACCATATATTTT.

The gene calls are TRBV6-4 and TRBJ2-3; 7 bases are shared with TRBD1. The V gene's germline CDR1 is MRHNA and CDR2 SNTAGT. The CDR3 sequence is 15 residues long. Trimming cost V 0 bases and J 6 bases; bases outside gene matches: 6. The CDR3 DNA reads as TGTGCCAGCAGTGACTCGGGCCAGGGGGTTGATACGCAGTATTTT. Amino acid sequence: CASSDSGQGVDTQYF.

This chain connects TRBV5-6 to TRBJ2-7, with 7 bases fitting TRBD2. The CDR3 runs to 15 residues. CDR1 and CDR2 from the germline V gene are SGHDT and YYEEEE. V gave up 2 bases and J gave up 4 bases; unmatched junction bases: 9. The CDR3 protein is CASSFGTSAWYEQYF. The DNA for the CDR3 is TGTGCCAGCAGCTTTGGCACTAGCGCTTGGTACGAGCAGTACTTC.

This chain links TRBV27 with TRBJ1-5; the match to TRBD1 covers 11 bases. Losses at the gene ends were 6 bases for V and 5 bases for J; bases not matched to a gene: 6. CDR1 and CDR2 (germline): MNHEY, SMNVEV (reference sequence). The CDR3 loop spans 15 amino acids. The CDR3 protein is CASSPRTGGHQPQHF. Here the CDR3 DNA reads TGTGCCAGCAGCCCACGGACAGGGGGCCATCAGCCCCAGCATTTT.

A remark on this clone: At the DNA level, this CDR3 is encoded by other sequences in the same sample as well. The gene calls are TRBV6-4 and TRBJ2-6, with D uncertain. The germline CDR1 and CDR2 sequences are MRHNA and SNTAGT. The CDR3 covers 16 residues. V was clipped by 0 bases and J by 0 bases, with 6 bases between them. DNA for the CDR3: TGTGCCAGCAGTGACTCGGCAGACTCTGGGGCCAACGTCCTGACTTTC. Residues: CASSDSADSGANVLTF.

CDR3 nucleotide sequence: TGTGCCAGCAGTCCCCTTTCTGGGGCCAACGTCCTGACTTTC. It encodes CASSPLSGANVLTF. This rearrangement joins TRBV28 to TRBJ2-6; D gene ambiguous. The CDR3 contains 14 residues. Germline V gene data show CDR1 as MDHEN and CDR2 as SYDVKM. Trimming removed 5 bases at V and 1 base at J, with 6 bases between. Based on the CDR3 plus reference TRBV28 and TRBJ2-6, the full variable domain is DVKVTQSSRYLVKRTGEKVFLECVQDMDHENMFWYRQDPGLGLRLIYFSYDVKMKEKGDIPEGYSVSREKKERFSLILESASTNQTSMYLCASSPLSGANVLTFGAGSRLTVL.

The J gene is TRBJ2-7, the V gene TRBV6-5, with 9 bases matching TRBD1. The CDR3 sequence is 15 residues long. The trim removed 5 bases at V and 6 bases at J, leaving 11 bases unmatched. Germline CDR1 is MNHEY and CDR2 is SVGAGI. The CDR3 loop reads CASSPPPDRGGEQYF. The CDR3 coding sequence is TGTGCCAGCAGTCCACCACCCGACAGGGGGGGCGAGCAGTACTTC.

CDR3 amino acids: CASSIQGAPEAFF. CDR3 nucleotides: TGTGCCAGCTCAATACAGGGGGCGCCTGAAGCTTTCTTT. V and J are TRBV18 and TRBJ1-1, with 9 bases that match TRBD1. The junction had 4 bases not matched to a gene; V was cut back by 5 bases and J by 6 bases. From germline, CDR1 is KGHSH and CDR2 LQKENI. The CDR3 totals 13 residues.

The CDR3 region has the DNA TGTGCCAGCTCACCACTGGCCACTGACAGGGGGCGTAACGGCACTGAAGCTTTCTTT. It specifies CASSPLATDRGRNGTEAFF. The chain has TRBV18 and TRBJ1-1; 10 positions match TRBD1. The CDR3 contains 19 residues. V lost 1 base, J lost 4 bases, and 15 bases stayed unmatched. In germline, CDR1 is KGHSH, CDR2 LQKENI.

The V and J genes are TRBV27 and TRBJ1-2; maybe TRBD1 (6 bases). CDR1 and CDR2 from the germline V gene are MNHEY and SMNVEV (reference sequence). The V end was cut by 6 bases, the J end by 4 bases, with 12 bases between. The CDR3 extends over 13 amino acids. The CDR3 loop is CASRAGVFYGYTF. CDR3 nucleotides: TGTGCCAGCAGGGCAGGGGTTTTCTATGGCTACACCTTC.

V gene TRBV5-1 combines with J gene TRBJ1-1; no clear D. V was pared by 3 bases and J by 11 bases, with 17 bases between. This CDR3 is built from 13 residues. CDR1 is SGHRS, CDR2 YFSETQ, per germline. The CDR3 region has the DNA TGCGCCAGCAGCTCGGAAGTGAGGCCGGGGGCTTTCTTT. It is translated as CASSSEVRPGAFF.

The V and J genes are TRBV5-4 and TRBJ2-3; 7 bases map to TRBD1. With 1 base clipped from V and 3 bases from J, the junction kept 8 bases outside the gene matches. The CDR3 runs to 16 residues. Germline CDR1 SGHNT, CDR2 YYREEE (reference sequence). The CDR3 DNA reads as TGTGCCAGCAGCTTGACCAGGGGGTCAGGAACAGATACGCAGTATTTT. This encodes CASSLTRGSGTDTQYF. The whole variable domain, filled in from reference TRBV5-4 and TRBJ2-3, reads ETGVTQSPTHLIKTRGQQVTLRCSSQSGHNTVSWYQQALGQGPQFIFQYYREEENGRGNFPPRFSGLQFPNYSSELNVNALELDDSALYLCASSLTRGSGTDTQYFGPGTRLTVL.

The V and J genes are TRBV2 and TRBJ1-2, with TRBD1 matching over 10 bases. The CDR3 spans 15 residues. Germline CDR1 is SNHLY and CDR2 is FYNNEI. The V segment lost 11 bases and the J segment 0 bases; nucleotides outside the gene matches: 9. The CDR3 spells CAERTGGPSNYGYTF. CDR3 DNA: TGTGCCGAGAGGACAGGGGGTCCCTCTAACTATGGCTACACCTTC.

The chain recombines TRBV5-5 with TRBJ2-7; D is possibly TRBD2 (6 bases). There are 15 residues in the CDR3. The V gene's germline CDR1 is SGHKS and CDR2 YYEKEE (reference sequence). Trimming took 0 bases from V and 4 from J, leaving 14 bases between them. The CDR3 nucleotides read TGTGCCAGCAGCTTGGAGTTTGGAGGGACTTACGAGCAGTACTTC. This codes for CASSLEFGGTYEQYF.

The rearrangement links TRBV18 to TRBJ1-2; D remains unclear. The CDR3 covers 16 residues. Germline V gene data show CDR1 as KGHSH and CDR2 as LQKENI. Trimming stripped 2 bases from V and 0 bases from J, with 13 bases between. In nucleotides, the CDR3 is TGTGCCAGCTCACCAGGGAGGGCAATTCCTAACTATGGCTACACCTTC. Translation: CASSPGRAIPNYGYTF.

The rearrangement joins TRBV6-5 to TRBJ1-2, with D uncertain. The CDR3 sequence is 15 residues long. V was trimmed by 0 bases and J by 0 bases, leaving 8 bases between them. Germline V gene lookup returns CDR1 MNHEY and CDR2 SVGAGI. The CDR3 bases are TGTGCCAGCAGTTACTCGACACCCACTAACTATGGCTACACCTTC. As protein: CASSYSTPTNYGYTF.

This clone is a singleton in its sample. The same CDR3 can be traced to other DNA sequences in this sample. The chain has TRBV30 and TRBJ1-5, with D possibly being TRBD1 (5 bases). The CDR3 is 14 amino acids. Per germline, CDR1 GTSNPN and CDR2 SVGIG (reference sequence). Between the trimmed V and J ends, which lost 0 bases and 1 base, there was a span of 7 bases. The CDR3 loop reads CAWSVGGSNQPQHF. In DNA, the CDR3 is TGTGCCTGGAGTGTGGGGGGGAGCAATCAGCCCCAGCATTTT.

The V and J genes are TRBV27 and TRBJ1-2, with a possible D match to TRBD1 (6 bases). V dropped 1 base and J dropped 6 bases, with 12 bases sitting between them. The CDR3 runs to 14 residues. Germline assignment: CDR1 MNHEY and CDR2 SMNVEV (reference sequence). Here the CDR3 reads CASSLLAQGNGYTF. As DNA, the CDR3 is TGTGCCAGCAGTTTATTGGCTCAGGGGAATGGCTACACCTTC.

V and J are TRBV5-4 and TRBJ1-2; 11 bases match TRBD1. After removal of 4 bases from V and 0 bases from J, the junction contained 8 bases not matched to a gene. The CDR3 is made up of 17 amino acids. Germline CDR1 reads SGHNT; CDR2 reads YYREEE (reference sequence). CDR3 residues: CASSRDRGNFANYGYTF. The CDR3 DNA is TGTGCCAGCAGCCGGGACAGGGGGAATTTTGCTAACTATGGCTACACCTTC.

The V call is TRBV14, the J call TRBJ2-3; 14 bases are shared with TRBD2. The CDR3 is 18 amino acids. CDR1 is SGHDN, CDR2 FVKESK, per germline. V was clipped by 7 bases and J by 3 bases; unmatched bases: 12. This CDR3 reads CASTPGLAGAKGTDTQYF. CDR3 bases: TGTGCCAGCACCCCGGGACTAGCGGGGGCCAAGGGAACAGATACGCAGTATTTT.

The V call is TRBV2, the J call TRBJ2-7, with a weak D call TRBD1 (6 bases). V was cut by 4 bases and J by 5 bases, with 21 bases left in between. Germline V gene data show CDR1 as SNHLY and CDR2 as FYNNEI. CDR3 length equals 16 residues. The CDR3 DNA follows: TGTGCCAGCAGTGGACCGGGACACCCCTTCGTCCACGAGCAGTACTTC. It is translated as CASSGPGHPFVHEQYF. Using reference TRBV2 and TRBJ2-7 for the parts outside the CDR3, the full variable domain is EPEVTQTPSHQVTQMGQEVILRCVPISNHLYFYWYRQILGQKVEFLVSFYNNEISEKSEIFDDQFSVERPDGSNFTLKIRSTKLEDSAMYFCASSGPGHPFVHEQYFGPGTRLTVT.